This TCR beta chain was recovered during a study of graft-versus-host responses after intestinal transplantation. Study results and caveats: GvH clones appeared in recipient marrow, some first in ileum or blood.

For this clone: Its antigen is still unknown. Germline is not matched at one junction end, which may reflect a read error.

The CDR3 extends over 15 amino acids. Germline CDR1 SSHAT, CDR2 FNYEAQ (reference sequence). Libraries were prepared by immunoSEQ multiplex PCR; TCRdb keeps only in-frame clonotypes and omits some of them. Here the sample spans about 90,000 clones, roughly 90% being singletons. Material: unstimulated CD4+ T cells sorted from spleen or lymph node cells, obtained before transplant. The rearrangement links TRBV7-7 to TRBJ2-2; TRBD2 matches 11 bases. The TCR originated in a human donor who was the organ donor for an intestinal transplant. For the CDR3, the DNA is TGTGCTAGCAGCCTTCTAGCGGGGGGCCCCGGGGAGCTGTTTTTT. The encoded protein is CASSLLAGGPGELFF.